This record concerns one T cell receptor (beta chain) sequence. The data were taken from a study of OX40 agonist ivuxolimab in advanced cancers. Clones were sequenced by immunoSEQ multiplex PCR, and TCRdb holds only the in-frame ones, with some missing. Counted here are 30,000 to 35,000 clones, roughly 84% occurring once; the ten biggest clones make up roughly 15%. This CDR3 has 12 amino acids. V was clipped by 8 bases and J by 3 bases; unmatched bases: 4. Germline values: CDR1 WSHSY, CDR2 SAAADI. The V and J genes are TRBV10-2 and TRBJ2-7; 7 bases align to TRBD1. Source: CD4+ or CD8+ T cells sorted from blood, taken in a trial of the OX40 agonist ivuxolimab. The sequence came from an adult with an advanced solid tumor such as melanoma, head and neck, liver or kidney cancer. In DNA, the CDR3 is TGCGCCAGCGGGGCAGGGGGCTACGAGCAGTACTTC. Translated: CASGAGGYEQYF.